This T cell receptor beta chain was recorded in a study of T cells after yellow fever vaccination. Study-wide points: Reappearing after the booster were most of the clones from primary vaccination (approximately 96% CD4, 88% CD8). The secondary T-cell response peaked on day 5, not day 15, but was weaker. Among all clonotypes, a small share was observed in both CD4 and CD8 compartments.

This CDR3 contains 13 residues. Germline V gene lookup returns CDR1 SGHRS and CDR2 YFSETQ. Between the trimmed V and J ends, which lost 4 bases and 2 bases, there was a span of 10 bases. Production of TCR cDNA was by 5'RACE template switching, which also added a universal primer site and UMIs. TCRdb ran MiXCR on the 5' RACE reads and lists one entry per CDR3 protein. The sample carries nearly 550,000 distinct CDR3 sequences, roughly a fifth recorded once. Many counts were recorded for this clonotype. Its antigen is unknown. Here the sequenced sample was PBMCs, taken 15 days after the yellow fever booster vaccination. The receptor comes from a man in his thirties or forties who received the YFV17D yellow fever vaccine. The rearrangement links TRBV5-1 to TRBJ2-7, with unresolved D. The CDR3 nucleotides are TGCGCCAGCAGCCATGACGGAACCTACGAGCAGTACTTC. Its protein is CASSHDGTYEQYF.